This T cell receptor (beta chain) originates from a study of T cells in Graves' hyperthyroidism and ophthalmopathy. There were TCR beta CDR3 regions amplified from RNA transcripts. HTBI primers were used for first-round RT-PCR of the TCR CDR3. TCRdb analysed the multiplex PCR reads with MiXCR anew, one entry per CDR3 protein. In the table there are about 300,000 distinct CDR3 sequences, around 20% of which are singletons. V was cut by 2 bases and J by 0 bases, with 14 bases left in between. The CDR3 totals 16 residues. Germline CDR1 SGHRS, CDR2 YFSETQ. This clonotype came up many times. This TCR derives from a man aged 50 to 59 with Graves' ophthalmopathy. The sequenced material came from blood. The chain links TRBV5-1 to TRBJ1-1; TRBD1 might be the D (6 bases). Here the CDR3 reads CASSLDGQTLNTEAFF. The CDR3 nucleotides are TGCGCCAGCAGCTTAGACGGACAGACGTTGAACACTGAAGCTTTCTTT.